One sample yielded the 4 T cell receptor beta chains listed below, sequenced in a study of T-cell reconstitution after alpha-beta-depleted transplantation in children. Unique molecular identifiers were built into the TCRbeta library. TCRdb re-derived calls from the PCR reads in MiXCR, one entry per CDR3 protein. The sample lists 500,000 to 650,000 distinct CDR3 sequences, around 13% occurring once. The sample was PBMCs, mostly from graft donor cells, taken 360 days after TCRalphabeta/CD19-depleted stem cell transplant. These receptors were taken from a male patient younger than 18 who had a stem cell transplant for acute myeloid leukemia, so the T cells may come from the graft donor.

V and J are TRBV20-1 and TRBJ2-5; 12 bases are a match to TRBD2. V dropped 6 bases and J dropped 5; count of bases not matched to a gene: 13. This CDR3 region has 16 residues. Germline V CDR1 and CDR2: DFQATT, SNEGSKA (reference sequence). The CDR3 reads CSAELAGGSGWETQYF. In DNA, the CDR3 is TGCAGTGCCGAACTAGCGGGAGGATCCGGTTGGGAGACCCAGTACTTC.

The gene calls are TRBV5-1 and TRBJ2-6, with a weak D call TRBD1 (5 bases). The V gene lost 4 bases and the J gene lost 0 bases, with 14 bases spanning the gap. The germline CDR1 and CDR2 sequences are SGHRS and YFSETQ. CDR3 length equals 17 residues. CDR3 in amino acids: CASSGQGRTSGANVLTF. As DNA, the CDR3 is TGCGCCAGCAGCGGCCAGGGTAGGACCTCTGGGGCCAACGTCCTGACTTTC.

V and J are TRBV29-1 and TRBJ2-6; D may be TRBD2 (5 bases). Germline assignment: CDR1 SQVTM and CDR2 ANQGSEA. Trimming cost V 3 bases and J 0 bases, with 21 bases left between them. The CDR3 has 19 amino acids. CDR3 protein: CSVDSAGGGHVSGANVLTF. CDR3 DNA sequence: TGCAGCGTTGACAGTGCTGGTGGCGGGCACGTCTCTGGGGCCAACGTCCTGACTTTC.

The V gene is TRBV23-1, the J gene TRBJ2-7; TRBD2 matches 10 bases. TRBV23-1 is placed among ORFs of uncertain function. Unmatched junction bases numbered 5, after V lost 8 bases and J lost 4 bases. The CDR3 sequence is 13 residues long. CDR3 sequence (DNA): TGCGCCAGCCTCACTAGCGGGACTTACGAGCAGTACTTC. Translation gives CASLTSGTYEQYF.